This T cell receptor beta chain came from a study of blood T cell repertoires in COVID-19. Authors' processing steps: Estimated nucleated cell counts came from reference gene primer amplification. Assay: immunoSEQ multiplex PCR; the TCRdb copy retains only in-frame clones and omits some. V, J and clone size derive from that table, while D and trimming were established from the DNA sequence. The table lists about 320,000 clones, 70% to 90% of them singletons. Participants were placed into cohorts based on the clinical history they reported. Germline lookup yields CDR1 LNHDA and CDR2 SQIVND (reference sequence). V was pared by 4 bases and J by 5 bases, with 14 bases between. The CDR3 consists of 14 residues.

Sequencing was carried out using PBMCs or T cells enriched from blood (not recorded which). This chain joins TRBV19 and TRBJ1-2; TRBD1 is a possible D gene (6 bases). The receptor comes from a woman aged 30 to 39 who had recovered from COVID-19. In DNA form, the CDR3 reads TGTGCCAGTAGTACCAAGACAGGAGCGTATGGCTACACCTTC. This gives the protein CASSTKTGAYGYTF. Full variable domain (remainder filled in from reference TRBV19 and TRBJ1-2): DGGITQSPKYLFRKEGQNVTLSCEQNLNHDAMYWYRQDPGQGLRLIYYSQIVNDFQKGDIAEGYSVSREKKESFPLTVTSAQKNPTAFYLCASSTKTGAYGYTFGSGTRLTVV.